The clone carrying this T cell receptor beta chain was seen a handful of times. The target antigen is unknown. This sample was taken from a study of cytomegalovirus exposure and HLA in healthy donors. Study-level points and caveats: Within an earlier analysis, most TCR beta V segments proved productive either about 90% or about 30% of the time.

The PCR ran on 60 Vbeta and 13 Jbeta primers. The assay was immunoSEQ multiplex PCR, and TCRdb's table has in-frame clones only and misses some. Of roughly 110,000 clones listed, about 70% are singletons. Trimming took 8 bases from V and 2 from J; bases not matched to a gene: 4. Germline CDR1 reads WSHSY; CDR2 reads SAAADI. There are 14 residues in the CDR3. While unrecorded immune exposures were likely, the donors were nominally healthy when sampled. The specimen sequenced was PBMCs. The chain joins TRBV10-2 to TRBJ2-1; 9 positions match TRBD2. The receptor comes from a boy aged 5-17 years in good health and CMV-seronegative. The CDR3 loop is CASSLAGTYNEQFF. The CDR3 region has the DNA TGCGCCAGCTCGCTAGCGGGGACCTACAATGAGCAGTTCTTC.